This passage covers 31 T cell receptor beta chains from one sample sequenced in a study of molecular identifiers for immune sequencing clone quantification (dated by TCRdb to 2017 to 2018). Libraries came from PCR. Sequenced using a NextSeq 500. The public reads were reprocessed in TCRdb via fastp at Q25 and MiXCR, keeping in-frame beta chains. Identical CDR3 protein sequences are pooled into one entry, listed with their most common genes and DNA. This sample gives 300,000 to 400,000 distinct CDR3 sequences in total; roughly 24% of them show up just once. The ten largest clones capture 0.74% of the sample. Sequencing was done on a sample of naive CD8+ T cells from blood, with Jurkat cell RNA spiked in. What this sample's cell subset or site label stands for: FACS-sorted CD8+CD4-CCR7+CD45RA+ naive T cells. The receptors were sampled from a human donor in good health. Some libraries in this study had Jurkat cell RNA spiked in.

J is TRBJ1-2 and V is TRBV29-1; D is perhaps TRBD1 (5 bases). CDR3 length: 12 residues. Germline V gene data show CDR1 as SQVTM and CDR2 as ANQGSEA. Trimming pared 7 bases from V and 4 bases from J, leaving 13 bases between. The CDR3 loop is CSGGRIIYGYTF. CDR3 nucleotides: TGCAGCGGGGGACGGATTATCTATGGCTACACCTTC.

There are many counts of this clonotype. The chain uses TRBV29-1 and TRBJ2-5; D uncertain. Deletions cut 6 bases from V and 1 base from J, with 6 bases between. The CDR3 runs to 11 residues. Germline V gives CDR1 SQVTM, CDR2 ANQGSEA. The CDR3 reads CSVPLQETQYF. Written as DNA, the CDR3 is TGCAGCGTCCCGCTCCAAGAGACCCAGTACTTC.

This chain connects TRBV19 to TRBJ2-2; D is perhaps TRBD2 (6 bases). The CDR3 covers 16 residues. Germline V gives CDR1 LNHDA, CDR2 SQIVND (reference sequence). The V and J ends lost 4 bases and 6 bases respectively, with 18 bases between them. The CDR3 DNA reads TGTGCCAGTAGTACCCTTGGGGGGATTAACGCCGGGGAGCTGTTTTTT. This codes for CASSTLGGINAGELFF.

This clonotype was picked up a small number of times. The rearrangement joins TRBV13 to TRBJ1-5; D possibly corresponds to TRBD1 (6 bases). Per the germline V gene, CDR1 is PRHDT and CDR2 is FYEKMQ (reference sequence). Trimming left V 4 bases short and J 0 bases short, with 10 bases between. The CDR3 covers 15 residues. Written as DNA, the CDR3 is TGTGCCAGCAGCTGGGGGGGCGATAGCAATCAGCCCCAGCATTTT. It yields the protein CASSWGGDSNQPQHF.

In its sample, this clonotype was seen many times. This chain connects TRBV7-9 to TRBJ2-5, with unresolved D. This CDR3 comprises 15 residues. V was clipped by 4 bases and J by 3 bases, with 15 bases between them. In germline, CDR1 is SEHNR, CDR2 FQNEAQ (reference sequence). CDR3 protein: CASSSTTYREETQYF. CDR3 DNA sequence: TGTGCCAGCAGCTCAACCACATACAGAGAAGAGACCCAGTACTTC.

Comment on this clonotype: Because the CDR3 is missing its conserved closing phenylalanine or tryptophan, this is likely a read error. The CDR3 DNA follows: TGTGCCAGCAGCTTATTGGGGACTCGAACGGATACGCAGTATTAT. It specifies CASSLLGTRTDTQYY. This chain links TRBV7-2 with TRBJ2-3, with a possible D match to TRBD2 (6 bases). In germline, CDR1 is SGHTA, CDR2 FQGNSA. V lost 2 bases and J lost 6, with 15 bases in between. This CDR3 has 15 residues.

The J gene is TRBJ2-2, the V gene TRBV14, with D unclear. Germline assignment: CDR1 SGHDN and CDR2 FVKESK. The CDR3 consists of 14 residues. V lost 5 bases, J lost 5 bases, and 12 bases lay in between. For the CDR3, the DNA is TGTGCCAGCAGCGAGACTTTGGGAACCGGGGAGCTGTTTTTT. It specifies CASSETLGTGELFF. Looking up the rest from reference TRBV14 and TRBJ2-2 gives the full variable domain: EAGVTQFPSHSVIEKGQTVTLRCDPISGHDNLYWYRRVMGKEIKFLLHFVKESKQDESGMPNNRFLAERTGGTYSTLKVQPAELEDSGVYFCASSETLGTGELFFGEGSRLTVL.

This clonotype was seen many times. The rearrangement links TRBV5-1 to TRBJ2-5, with D perhaps matching TRBD2 (5 bases). CDR3 length equals 16 residues. Germline V gene sequence: CDR1 SGHRS, CDR2 YFSETQ. V lost 0 bases to trimming and J lost 2 bases, with 14 bases between them. The CDR3 nucleotides read TGCGCCAGCAGCTTGGTCGGTGGAGGCGCACAAGAGACCCAGTACTTC. Residues: CASSLVGGGAQETQYF.

This clonotype has just a few counts. This sequence joins TRBV7-8 and TRBJ2-3; 7 bases are a match to TRBD2. The J segment lost 6 bases and the V segment lost 5 bases, leaving 14 bases of the junction unmatched. The CDR3 extends over 16 amino acids. Germline V CDR1 and CDR2: SGHVS, FQNEAQ. This CDR3 is CASSPASGGFEDTQYF. The DNA for the CDR3 is TGTGCCAGCAGCCCCGCTAGCGGAGGGTTTGAGGATACGCAGTATTTT.

This clonotype was recorded a few times. A much larger clone lies a single base off, so this may be a read error. This chain joins TRBV7-9 and TRBJ2-3, with D perhaps TRBD1 or TRBD2 (5 bases each). The CDR3 contains 15 residues. Trimming cost V 5 bases and J 4 bases, with 16 bases left between them. CDR1 and CDR2 (germline): SEHNR, FQNEAQ (reference sequence). CDR3 coding DNA: TGTGCCAGCAGCCCCGGGGCTCGCATGGCAGATACGCAGTATTTT. Its protein is CASSPGARMADTQYF.

In the case of this clonotype: The CDR3 carries no conserved terminal phenylalanine or tryptophan, so it likely arises from a read error. The chain employs TRBV6-6 and TRBJ2-3; D remains ambiguous. With 0 bases removed from V and 2 bases from J, the gap between germline ends came to 18 bases. This CDR3 region has 18 residues. The germline V gene has CDR1 MNHNY and CDR2 SVGAGI (reference sequence). This chain's CDR3 is CASSYSMLDEIYTDTQYL. DNA of the CDR3: TGTGCCAGCAGTTACTCGATGCTAGACGAAATTTACACAGATACGCAGTATTTG.

This clonotype was picked up many times. The chain combines TRBV20-1 with TRBJ2-2; no reliable D call. The CDR3 runs 13 residues. The V end was cut by 0 bases, the J end by 5 bases, with 7 bases between. Germline CDR1 and CDR2: DFQATT and SNEGSKA (reference sequence). CDR3 residues: CSARDVETGELFF. CDR3 nucleotide sequence: TGCAGTGCTAGAGATGTCGAAACCGGGGAGCTGTTTTTT.

For this clonotype: A much more abundant neighbour one base away suggests this may be a read error. The rearrangement uses TRBV6-5 and TRBJ1-1; TRBD1 aligns across 11 bases. This CDR3 is built from 16 residues. Germline V lookup: CDR1 MNHEY, CDR2 SVGAGI. The V and J ends lost 8 bases and 7 bases, in that order; junction bases with no gene match: 15. CDR3 nucleotide sequence: TGTGCCAGCTACGAGACTGAGGACAGGGGGCGAGTTGAAGCTTTCTTT. This gives the protein CASYETEDRGRVEAFF.

With respect to this clonotype: A much larger clone differs by one base, so this may be a read error. The CDR3 protein is CASSYPDGASNQPQHF. The CDR3 bases are TGTGCCAGCAGTTACCCGGACGGGGCTAGCAATCAGCCCCAGCATTTT. The chain carries TRBV6-6 and TRBJ1-5; a weak D match, TRBD1 (5 bases). Trimming shortened V by 2 bases and J by 0 bases, and 11 bases separated the two germline ends. Germline V gives CDR1 MNHNY, CDR2 SVGAGI (reference sequence). There are 16 residues in the CDR3.

To note about this clonotype: A much larger clone differs from this one at a single base, so this may be a read error. This chain uses TRBV29-1 with TRBJ2-2; D is ambiguous. With 4 bases removed from V and 4 bases from J, the gap between germline ends came to 10 bases. The germline V gene has CDR1 SQVTM and CDR2 ANQGSEA. The CDR3 has 13 amino acids. The CDR3 protein is CSVVFKGTGELFF. The CDR3 DNA reads TGCAGCGTTGTTTTCAAGGGCACCGGGGAGCTGTTTTTT.

This clonotype was detected only a few times. The chain combines TRBV12-3 or TRBV12-4 with TRBJ1-1, with 8 bases matching TRBD1. The CDR3 is 15 residues long. The junction had 6 bases not matched to a gene; V was cut back by 6 bases and J by 0 bases. The CDR3 protein is CASRRPGQVNTEAFF. The DNA for the CDR3 is TGTGCCAGCAGACGCCCGGGACAGGTGAACACTGAAGCTTTCTTT.

This clonotype was seen repeatedly, ten times or more. This chain links TRBV5-5 with TRBJ2-1; perhaps TRBD1 as D (6 bases). CDR1 and CDR2 (germline): SGHKS, YYEKEE (reference sequence). The CDR3 runs to 16 residues. V was shortened by 4 bases and J by 0 bases, with 14 bases between the two germline ends. CDR3 bases: TGTGCCAGCAGCCCCAGGGGAATTAGCTCCTACAATGAGCAGTTCTTC. Protein product: CASSPRGISSYNEQFF.

The CDR3, as DNA: TGTGCCAGCAGTCCAGCGCCGGAGACCCAGTACTTC. This gives the protein CASSPAPETQYF. V and J are TRBV11-2 and TRBJ2-5, with D unclear. Germline loops: CDR1 SGHAT, CDR2 FQNNGV. The CDR3 totals 12 residues. V lost 6 bases, J lost 5 bases, and 10 bases lay in between.

This clonotype came up many times. J is TRBJ2-5 and V is TRBV7-9; D may be TRBD2 (5 bases). In germline, CDR1 is SEHNR, CDR2 FQNEAQ (reference sequence). V was cut by 5 bases and J by 4 bases, with 11 bases left in between. CDR3 length equals 13 residues. The CDR3, as DNA: TGTGCCAGCAGCCAAAGAGGGTTAGAGACCCAGTACTTC. It codes for CASSQRGLETQYF.

This clonotype was counted many times. J is TRBJ2-6 and V is TRBV3-1; D ambiguous. V was shortened by 0 bases and J by 0 bases, with 12 bases between the two germline ends. CDR1 and CDR2 (germline): LGHDT, YNNKEL (reference sequence). This CDR3 has 18 residues. Here the CDR3 DNA reads TGTGCCAGCAGCCAAGAATTGAATTGGCGCTCTGGGGCCAACGTCCTGACTTTC. Its protein product is CASSQELNWRSGANVLTF.

Remarks on this clonotype: A much more abundant neighbour one base away suggests this may be a read error. The chain employs TRBV19 and TRBJ2-3, with a possible D match to TRBD1 (5 bases). The germline gives CDR1 LNHDA, CDR2 SQIVND (reference sequence). The CDR3 has 15 residues. CDR3 sequence: CAGSKDRARTDTQYF. The CDR3 region has the DNA TGTGCCGGTAGTAAAGACAGAGCCCGCACAGATACGCAGTATTTT.

J is TRBJ2-1 and V is TRBV4-3; the match to TRBD1 covers 9 bases. The germline CDR1 and CDR2 sequences are LGHNA and YSLEER. Germline trimming cut 0 bases from V and 9 bases from J; bases unmatched to any gene: 12. This CDR3 has 17 residues. CDR3 loop: CASSQDPGQGPRVEQFF. The CDR3 nucleotides read TGCGCCAGCAGCCAAGATCCAGGACAGGGGCCCAGGGTTGAGCAGTTCTTC.

On this clonotype: A read error may explain this, as a much larger clone is one base away. The chain links TRBV28 to TRBJ2-7; 7 bases line up with TRBD2. V was clipped by 8 bases and J by 3 bases; unmatched bases: 10. Germline-derived CDR1 and CDR2 are MDHEN and SYDVKM. The CDR3 length is 14 residues. CDR3 sequence (DNA): TGTGCCAGCGGTTCGGGACTACTACTCTACGAGCAGTACTTC. Residues: CASGSGLLLYEQYF. Variable domain in full (rest from reference TRBV28 and TRBJ2-7): DVKVTQSSRYLVKRTGEKVFLECVQDMDHENMFWYRQDPGLGLRLIYFSYDVKMKEKGDIPEGYSVSREKKERFSLILESASTNQTSMYLCASGSGLLLYEQYFGPGTRLTVT.

The chain carries TRBV25-1 and TRBJ2-3, with TRBD2 as a possible D gene (6 bases). Germline CDR1 reads MGHDK; CDR2 reads SYGVNS. Trimming removed 6 bases from V and 0 bases from J, with 13 bases in between. The CDR3 sequence is 15 residues long. CDR3 protein: CASSILAASTDTQYF. Written as DNA, the CDR3 is TGTGCCAGCAGCATACTAGCAGCTAGCACAGATACGCAGTATTTT.

This rearrangement joins TRBV20-1 to TRBJ2-3; 11 nucleotides agree with TRBD2. The CDR3 spans 20 residues. Per germline, CDR1 DFQATT and CDR2 SNEGSKA (reference sequence). The V and J ends lost 3 bases and 3 bases, in that order; junction bases with no gene match: 20. CDR3 in amino acids: CSASHLVLAGEYWETDTQYF. Here the CDR3 DNA reads TGCAGTGCTAGTCATTTAGTACTAGCGGGAGAATATTGGGAGACAGATACGCAGTATTTT.

Points on this clonotype: Being one base from a much bigger clone, this may be a read error. This chain joins TRBV6-6 and TRBJ2-3; D tentatively fits TRBD1 or TRBD2 (5 bases each). CDR3 length: 14 amino acids. Per germline, CDR1 MNHNY and CDR2 SVGAGI (reference sequence). The CDR3 reads CASLSGTYTDMQYF. The CDR3 DNA reads TGTGCCAGCCTCTCGGGGACCTACACAGATATGCAGTATTTT.

This clonotype showed up just a few times. The genes are TRBV5-1 and TRBJ2-3; D is unclear. V lost 3 bases and J 0 bases, leaving 14 bases between the germline ends. CDR1 is SGHRS and CDR2 is YFSETQ in the germline V gene. The CDR3 is 16 amino acids. The CDR3 bases are TGCGCCAGCAGCTCCGCGGCGGCTTATAGCACAGATACGCAGTATTTT. It is translated as CASSSAAAYSTDTQYF.

As concerns this clonotype: A single base separates this from a much larger clone, so it may be a read error. The gene calls are TRBV6-5 and TRBJ2-3; 11 bases are shared with TRBD2. The CDR3 spans 19 residues. Germline V gene sequence: CDR1 MNHEY, CDR2 SVGAGI. CDR3 coding DNA: TGTGCCAGCTGTTACTTCACCGGGACTAGCGGAGACAGCACAGATACGCAGTATTTT. Residues: CASCYFTGTSGDSTDTQYF.

This clonotype was observed a handful of times. V and J are TRBV19 and TRBJ1-1; no clear D gene. V was pared by 0 bases and J by 0 bases, with 2 bases between. The germline V gene has CDR1 LNHDA and CDR2 SQIVND (reference sequence). The CDR3 is made up of 13 amino acids. CDR3 sequence reads: CASSIDVNTEAFF. CDR3 coding DNA: TGTGCCAGTAGTATAGACGTGAACACTGAAGCTTTCTTT. Complete variable domain (other parts from reference TRBV19 and TRBJ1-1): DGGITQSPKYLFRKEGQNVTLSCEQNLNHDAMYWYRQDPGQGLRLIYYSQIVNDFQKGDIAEGYSVSREKKESFPLTVTSAQKNPTAFYLCASSIDVNTEAFFGQGTRLTVV.

This clonotype was found many times. Written as DNA, the CDR3 is TGCAGCGGGACAGGTCCTTATAATGAAAAACTGTTTTTT. Amino acids: CSGTGPYNEKLFF. J is TRBJ1-4 and V is TRBV29-1; TRBD1 aligns across 7 bases. The V gene end was trimmed by 7 bases and the J gene end by 4 bases; junction bases not matched to a gene: 6. Germline CDR1 reads SQVTM; CDR2 reads ANQGSEA. The CDR3 runs 13 residues.

This rearrangement joins TRBV11-1 to TRBJ2-7; 7 bases line up with TRBD1. CDR3 size: 15 residues. CDR1 and CDR2 (germline): SGHAT, FQDESV (reference sequence). Germline trimming cut 6 bases from V and 3 bases from J; bases unmatched to any gene: 11. CDR3 sequence: CASSIIRDSSYEQYF. The CDR3 DNA follows: TGTGCCAGCAGTATAATAAGGGACAGCAGCTACGAGCAGTACTTC.